This entry lists 7 T cell receptor beta chains sequenced from one sample in a study of shared clonotypes between healthy human individuals. Only in-frame clones appear in the TCRdb table, and some are missing; sequencing was by immunoSEQ multiplex PCR. This sample has 470,000 or so clones, with over 70% found just once. The sequenced sample was PBMCs. The receptors were sampled from a woman aged 40 to 55 in good health. Some clones in this sample may be carry-over from other donors' samples.

For this clone: This probably arose from a read error, given a far larger clone one base away. The genes are TRBV2 and TRBJ2-7; D possibly matches TRBD1 or TRBD2 (6 bases each). Germline V lookup: CDR1 SNHLY, CDR2 FYNNEI. Trimming cost V 10 bases and J 5 bases, with 27 bases left between them. The CDR3 runs 16 residues. The CDR3: CATHGGRAARVHEQYF. CDR3 in DNA: TGTGCCACCCACGGGGGCCGAGCGGCAAGGGTCCACGAGCAGTACTTC.

This clone came up many times. Other DNA sequences within the sample encode an identical CDR3. The V call is TRBV25-1, the J call TRBJ2-7; 8 bases fit TRBD2. Trimming cost V 3 bases and J 5 bases; bases outside gene matches: 12. Germline-derived CDR1 and CDR2 are MGHDK and SYGVNS. This CDR3 has 16 residues. The CDR3 is CASSDLTSGHRDEQYF. The DNA of the CDR3 is TGTGCCAGCAGTGACCTCACTAGCGGCCATAGGGACGAGCAGTACTTC.

On this clone: This likely traces to a read error, being one base from a far larger clone. The sample contains more than one DNA sequence encoding this CDR3. The rearrangement joins TRBV5-6 to TRBJ2-2; no definite D call. Germline V gene lookup returns CDR1 SGHDT and CDR2 YYEEEE. The CDR3 is 13 amino acids. DNA of the CDR3: TGTGCTAGCAGTACACAGCTGGCCGGGGAGCTGTTTTTT. Its translation is CASSTQLAGELFF.

This clone has just a few counts. This chain uses TRBV5-8 with TRBJ2-3; D is uncertain. V was shortened by 1 base and J by 5 bases, with 8 bases between the two germline ends. The CDR3 spans 13 residues. Germline V gene lookup returns CDR1 SGHTS and CDR2 YDEGEE. The CDR3 nucleotides read TGTGCCAGCAGCTTGTTTCTCGGAGATACGCAGTATTTT. It codes for CASSLFLGDTQYF.

The CDR3 DNA reads as TGTGCCAGAAGCTTGACGACTAGCGGGAGGGCCAGGTACAGGGGAGAGACCCAGTACTTC. This translates into CARSLTTSGRARYRGETQYF. The genes are TRBV5-3 and TRBJ2-5; 14 nucleotides agree with TRBD2. TRBV5-3 is noted as an ORF with a role that remains uncertain. The CDR3 is 20 residues long. The V segment lost 1 base and the J segment 4 bases; nucleotides outside the gene matches: 15.

The J gene is TRBJ2-6, the V gene TRBV28; D is perhaps TRBD2 (5 bases). Per the germline V gene, CDR1 is MDHEN and CDR2 is SYDVKM. This CDR3 comprises 18 residues. The V end was cut by 5 bases, the J end by 1 base, with 18 bases between. The CDR3, as DNA: TGTGCCAGCAGTCCCCTCGGTCTACTAGGGTCTGGGGCCAACGTCCTGACTTTC. Its protein is CASSPLGLLGSGANVLTF.

Comments on this clone: Only one base separates this from a far larger clonotype, so it likely reflects a read error. The chain links TRBV5-5 to TRBJ2-7; TRBD2 is a possible D gene (5 bases). Per the germline V gene, CDR1 is SGHKS and CDR2 is YYEKEE (reference sequence). This CDR3 has 15 amino acids. V lost 1 base and J 3 bases, leaving 14 bases between the germline ends. CDR3 in amino acids: CASSLTLQLGYEQYF. CDR3 DNA: TGTGCCAGCAGCTTGACCCTTCAACTAGGCTACGAGCAGTACTTC.